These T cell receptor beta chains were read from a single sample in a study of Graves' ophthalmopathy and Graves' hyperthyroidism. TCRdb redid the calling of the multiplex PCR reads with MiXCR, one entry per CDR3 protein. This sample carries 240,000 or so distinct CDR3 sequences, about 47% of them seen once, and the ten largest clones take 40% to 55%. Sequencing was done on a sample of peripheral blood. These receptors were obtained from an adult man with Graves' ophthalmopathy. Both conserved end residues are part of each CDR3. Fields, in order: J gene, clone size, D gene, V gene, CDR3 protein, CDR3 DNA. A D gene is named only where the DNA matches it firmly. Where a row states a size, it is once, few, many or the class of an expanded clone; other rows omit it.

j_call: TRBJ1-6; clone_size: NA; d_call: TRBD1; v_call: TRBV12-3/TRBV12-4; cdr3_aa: CASSLVDRLDSPLHF; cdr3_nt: TGTGCCAGCAGTTTAGTGGACAGGTTAGATTCACCCCTCCACTTT
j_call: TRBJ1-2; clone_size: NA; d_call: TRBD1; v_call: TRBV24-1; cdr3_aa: CATSARGQGGYTF; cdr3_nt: TGTGCCACCAGTGCTAGAGGACAGGGTGGCTACACCTTC
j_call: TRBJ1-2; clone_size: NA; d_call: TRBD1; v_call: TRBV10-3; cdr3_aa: CAISSRRGAGGYTF; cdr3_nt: TGTGCCATCAGTTCCCGCAGGGGGGCAGGTGGCTACACCTTC
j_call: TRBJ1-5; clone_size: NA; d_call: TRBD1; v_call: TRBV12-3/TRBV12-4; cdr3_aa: CASSSDRHGDQPQHF; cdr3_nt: TGTGCCAGCAGTTCGGACAGGCATGGGGATCAGCCCCAGCATTTT
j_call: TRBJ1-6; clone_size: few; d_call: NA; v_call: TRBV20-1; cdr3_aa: CSANAGNSPLHF; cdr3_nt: TGCAGTGCTAACGCCGGGAATTCACCCCTCCACTTT
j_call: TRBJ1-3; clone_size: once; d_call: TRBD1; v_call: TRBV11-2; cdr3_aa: CASSSGTGGMIGNTIYF; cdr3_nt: TGTGCCAGCAGCTCAGGGACAGGGGGCATGATTGGAAACACCATATATTTT
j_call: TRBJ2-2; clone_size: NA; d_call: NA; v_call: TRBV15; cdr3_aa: CATPREVRTANTGELFF; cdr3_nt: TGTGCCACCCCCAGGGAGGTTCGGACAGCGAACACCGGGGAGCTGTTTTTT
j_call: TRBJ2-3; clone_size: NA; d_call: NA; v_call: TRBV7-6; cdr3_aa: CASSPRTDTQYF; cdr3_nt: TGTGCCAGCAGCCCTAGGACAGATACGCAGTATTTT
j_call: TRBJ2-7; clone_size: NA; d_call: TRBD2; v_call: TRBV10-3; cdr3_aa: CASSYSRLAGAYEQYF; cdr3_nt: TGTGCCAGCAGTTACTCGCGACTAGCGGGAGCGTACGAGCAGTACTTC
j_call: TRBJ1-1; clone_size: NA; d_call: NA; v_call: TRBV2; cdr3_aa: CASSLEGVGNTEALF; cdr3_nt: TGTGCCAGCAGTCTGGAGGGGGTTGGGAACACTGAAGCTCTCTTT
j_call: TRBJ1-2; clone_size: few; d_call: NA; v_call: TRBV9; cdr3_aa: CASSVMGPYGYTF; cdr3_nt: TGTGCCAGCAGCGTAATGGGACCCTATGGCTACACCTTC
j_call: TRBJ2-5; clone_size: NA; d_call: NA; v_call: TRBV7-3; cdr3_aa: CASSLSVKETQYF; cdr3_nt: TGTGCCAGCAGCTTATCGGTGAAAGAGACCCAGTACTTC
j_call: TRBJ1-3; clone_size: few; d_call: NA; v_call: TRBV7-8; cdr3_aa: CASSQRTPGSGNTIYF; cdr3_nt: TGTGCCAGCAGCCAGAGGACTCCTGGCTCTGGAAACACCATATATTTT
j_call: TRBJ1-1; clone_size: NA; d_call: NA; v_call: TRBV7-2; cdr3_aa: CASSLEQGWTEAFF; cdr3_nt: TGTGCCAGCAGCTTAGAGCAGGGGTGGACTGAAGCTTTCTTT
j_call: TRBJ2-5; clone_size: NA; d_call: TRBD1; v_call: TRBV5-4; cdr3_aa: CASGIYRDRRGQETQYF; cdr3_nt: TGTGCCAGCGGCATATACCGGGACAGGCGGGGCCAAGAGACCCAGTACTTC
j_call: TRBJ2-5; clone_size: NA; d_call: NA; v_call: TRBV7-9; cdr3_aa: CASSLASDTQYF; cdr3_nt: TGTGCCAGCAGCTTAGCGTCAGATACGCAGTACTTC
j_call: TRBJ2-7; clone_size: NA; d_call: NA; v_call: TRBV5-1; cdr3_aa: CASSGTAGSYEQYF; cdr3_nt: TGCGCCAGCAGCGGGACCGCCGGCTCCTACGAGCAGTACTTC
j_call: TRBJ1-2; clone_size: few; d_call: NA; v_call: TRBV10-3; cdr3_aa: CASSYRPQGPPYYGYTF; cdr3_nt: TGTGCCAGCAGTTACCGACCCCAGGGACCGCCGTACTATGGCTACACCTTC
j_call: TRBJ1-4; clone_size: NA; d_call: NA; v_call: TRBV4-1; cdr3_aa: CASSQGRQEGEKLFF; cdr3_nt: TGCGCCAGCAGCCAAGGTAGACAGGAAGGGGAAAAACTGTTTTTT
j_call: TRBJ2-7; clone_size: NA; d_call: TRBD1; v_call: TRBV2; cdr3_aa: CASSQPGQGGLPYF; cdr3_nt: TGTGCCAGCAGCCAACCGGGACAGGGAGGACTGCCGTACTTC
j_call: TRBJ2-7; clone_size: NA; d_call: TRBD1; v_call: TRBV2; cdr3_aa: CASSGRGQGRGEQYF; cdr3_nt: TGTGCCAGCAGTGGACGGGGACAGGGGAGGGGCGAGCAGTACTTC
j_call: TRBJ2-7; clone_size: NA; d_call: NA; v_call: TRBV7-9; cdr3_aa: CASTIPGGGLEQYF; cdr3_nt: TGTGCCAGCACAATCCCGGGAGGGGGCCTCGAGCAGTACTTC